The 21 T cell receptor beta chains below come from one sample, sequenced in a study of blood T cells in healthy people across ages. Primers used in a second PCR of about 6 to 11 cycles were a sample-barcoded 5' primer and a J-beta primer mix. TCRdb itself ran the 5' RACE reads through MiXCR, one entry per CDR3 protein. The table has over 600,000 distinct CDR3 sequences, about 42% seen once. The sample taken for sequencing was blood. Receptors originate from a man at least 80 years old in good health.

This clonotype was seen at least ten times. This chain links TRBV20-1 with TRBJ2-3, with a possible D match to TRBD2 (5 bases). The germline V gene encodes CDR1 DFQATT and CDR2 SNEGSKA (reference sequence). The length of the CDR3 is 14 residues. Trimming took 2 bases from V and 1 from J, leaving 10 bases between them. The CDR3 spells CSARPPGGTDTQYF. The CDR3 region has the DNA TGCAGTGCTAGACCTCCCGGGGGCACAGATACGCAGTATTTT.

The chain recombines TRBV7-2 with TRBJ1-5; perhaps TRBD1 as D (6 bases). The CDR3 loop spans 15 amino acids. Trimming removed 3 bases at V and 6 bases at J, with 15 bases between. Germline loops: CDR1 SGHTA, CDR2 FQGNSA. CDR3 region: CASSFAGGQGQPQHF. The CDR3 DNA follows: TGTGCCAGCAGCTTCGCCGGGGGGCAGGGTCAGCCCCAGCATTTT.

The table lists this clonotype with many counts. The V gene is TRBV29-1, the J gene TRBJ2-1; 12 bases match TRBD2. Germline V gives CDR1 SQVTM, CDR2 ANQGSEA. CDR3 size: 13 residues. V was clipped by 4 bases and J by 8 bases; unmatched bases: 3. The CDR3 loop is CSVVTSGSHEQFF. CDR3 in DNA: TGCAGCGTTGTGACTAGCGGGAGTCATGAGCAGTTCTTC.

The chain links TRBV10-3 to TRBJ1-2; D perhaps matches TRBD1 (6 bases). V was trimmed by 2 bases and J by 6 bases, leaving 19 bases between them. This CDR3 spans 16 amino acids. Per the germline V gene, CDR1 is ENHRY and CDR2 is SYGVKD. CDR3 DNA sequence: TGTGCCATCAGTGAGGCCCGACGACAGGCCCTGAATGGCTACACCTTC. This sequence encodes CAISEARRQALNGYTF.

The chain joins TRBV2 to TRBJ2-3, with 9 bases matching TRBD1. Losses at the gene ends were 8 bases for V and 5 bases for J; bases not matched to a gene: 8. The V gene's germline CDR1 is SNHLY and CDR2 FYNNEI. This CDR3 spans 14 amino acids. The CDR3 DNA is TGTGCCAGCCCCCCAAACAGGGGGCTAGATACGCAGTATTTT. Translating gives CASPPNRGLDTQYF.

There are a few counts of this clonotype. Given a much more abundant clone one base away, this may be a read error. This chain uses TRBV7-3 with TRBJ1-1; perhaps TRBD1 as D (5 bases). The germline V gene encodes CDR1 SGHTA and CDR2 FQGTGA. This CDR3 spans 13 amino acids. The ends were cut back, 4 bases at V and 2 bases at J, with 8 bases in the middle. The chain's CDR3 is CASSCRVNTEAFF. The CDR3 nucleotides read TGTGCCAGCAGCTGCAGGGTCAACACTGAAGCTTTCTTT.

The chain links TRBV7-2 to TRBJ2-3, with 7 bases aligning to TRBD1. The J segment lost 2 bases and the V segment lost 3 bases, leaving 8 bases of the junction unmatched. The CDR3 length is 16 residues. CDR1 is SGHTA, CDR2 FQGNSA, per germline. CDR3 coding DNA: TGTGCCAGCAGCTTTACCGGGACAGTACCCACAGATACGCAGTATTTT. Amino acid sequence: CASSFTGTVPTDTQYF.

The rearrangement uses TRBV28 and TRBJ2-1; unclear D gene. Trimming left V 5 bases short and J 6 bases short, with 17 bases between. Germline V gene sequence: CDR1 MDHEN, CDR2 SYDVKM. The CDR3 is 15 amino acids. The CDR3 sequence is CASSNRAVPRNEQFF. For the CDR3, the DNA is TGTGCCAGCAGTAATAGGGCGGTCCCCCGCAATGAGCAGTTCTTC.

CDR3: CASSPDTGPYEQYF. CDR3 coding DNA: TGTGCCAGCAGCCCGGACACAGGTCCCTACGAGCAGTACTTC. The gene calls are TRBV6-4 and TRBJ2-7; tentative D call: TRBD1 (5 bases). The germline CDR1 and CDR2 sequences are MRHNA and SNTAGT. There are 14 residues in the CDR3. V was pared by 6 bases and J by 2 bases, with 14 bases between.

The V and J genes are TRBV27 and TRBJ2-7; 9 bases fit TRBD2. The CDR3 is 15 residues long. Germline CDR1 is MNHEY and CDR2 is SMNVEV (reference sequence). The V segment lost 6 bases and the J segment 2 bases; nucleotides outside the gene matches: 8. The CDR3 reads CASSAWREGPYEQYF. CDR3 coding DNA: TGTGCCAGCAGCGCCTGGCGGGAGGGCCCCTACGAGCAGTACTTC.

The chain links TRBV4-3 to TRBJ2-7; a weak D match, TRBD1 (5 bases). The V and J ends lost 4 bases and 2 bases respectively, with 15 bases between them. The length of the CDR3 is 15 residues. The V gene's germline CDR1 is LGHNA and CDR2 YSLEER. The CDR3 DNA is TGCGCCAGCAGCCCTCTGGTGGCAGGGACCTACGAGCAGTACTTC. It translates to CASSPLVAGTYEQYF.

There are a few counts of this clonotype. The V call is TRBV28, the J call TRBJ2-3; D gene unclear. This CDR3 has 15 residues. The V gene lost 1 base and the J gene lost 0 bases, with 8 bases spanning the gap. Germline values: CDR1 MDHEN, CDR2 SYDVKM. CDR3 amino acids: CASSLSAASTDTQYF. The CDR3 DNA reads as TGTGCCAGCAGTTTATCGGCGGCTAGCACAGATACGCAGTATTTT.

Remarks on this clonotype: One junction end does not reproduce the germline sequence, and a read error may be involved. This chain links TRBV11-3 with TRBJ2-7; D is possibly TRBD1 (6 bases). This CDR3 has 14 residues. CDR1 and CDR2 (germline): SGHNT, YENEEA. For the CDR3, the DNA is TGTGCCAGCAGCTCCCGGGACATCGCCTACGTGCAGTACTTC. Protein sequence: CASSSRDIAYVQYF.

The chain joins TRBV5-1 to TRBJ1-2; the D is unclear. V shed 4 bases and J shed 4 bases, with 11 bases lying between them. Germline CDR1 is SGHRS and CDR2 is YFSETQ. The CDR3 is made up of 13 amino acids. The CDR3 bases are TGCGCCAGCAGCGAGAACGTCGGCTATGGCTACACCTTC. Protein product: CASSENVGYGYTF.

The rearrangement joins TRBV27 to TRBJ2-1; possibly TRBD1 for D (12 bases). V lost 4 bases and J 9 bases, leaving 31 bases between the germline ends. CDR3 length equals 19 residues. Looked up from germline, CDR1 is MNHEY and CDR2 is SMNVEV (reference sequence). As DNA, the CDR3 is TGTGCCAGCAGTTCCTCCGGGACAGGGGGCGGTAGCGGGAGGGGTGAGCAGTTCTTC. It yields the protein CASSSSGTGGGSGRGEQFF.

Points on this clonotype: The junction shows a germline mismatch at one end, possibly a read error. The CDR3 spells CASSKGIGGATKEKRFF. CDR3 nucleotides: TGTGCCAGCAGCAAAGGGATCGGGGGCGCAACTAAGGAAAAACGGTTTTTT. The rearrangement links TRBV7-6 to TRBJ1-4; the D gene is possibly TRBD1 (6 bases). Germline-derived CDR1 and CDR2 are SGHVS and FNYEAQ. The CDR3 is 17 amino acids.

This clonotype was seen many times. The V call is TRBV7-2, the J call TRBJ2-1; TRBD2 might be the D (6 bases). The CDR3 contains 15 residues. Germline loops: CDR1 SGHTA, CDR2 FQGNSA. The ends were cut back, 5 bases at V and 6 bases at J, with 17 bases in the middle. DNA of the CDR3: TGTGCCAGCAGCCCGCTAGCGTCTGGCAGCAATGAGCAGTTCTTC. Its translation is CASSPLASGSNEQFF. The full variable domain, rest sourced from reference TRBV7-2 and TRBJ2-1, is GAGVSQSPSNKVTEKGKDVELRCDPISGHTALYWYRQSLGQGLEFLIYFQGNSAPDKSGLPSDRFSAERTGGSVSTLTIQRTQQEDSAVYLCASSPLASGSNEQFFGPGTRLTVL.

The sample holds a few counts of this clonotype. The CDR3, as DNA: TGTGCCAGCAGCTTGACTAGCGGGAGATGGGATGAGCAGTTCTTC. Translation: CASSLTSGRWDEQFF. The chain links TRBV7-3 to TRBJ2-1, with 12 bases identical to TRBD2. This CDR3 has 15 amino acids. Germline V gene sequence: CDR1 SGHTA, CDR2 FQGTGA. J lost 8 bases, V lost 3 bases, and 5 bases had no gene match.

This clonotype has just one count. A much larger clone lies one base from this, so it may be a read error. The rearrangement joins TRBV11-2 to TRBJ1-5; 8 bases are shared with TRBD1. Germline V gene data show CDR1 as SGHAT and CDR2 as FQNNGV. This CDR3 region has 14 residues. Trimming at V came to 8 bases and at J to 7 bases, leaving 10 bases not matched to a gene. The CDR3 sequence: CASGGTGYGQPQHF. CDR3 coding DNA: TGTGCCAGCGGTGGGACAGGATATGGACAGCCCCAGCATTTT.

The chain is built from TRBV28 and TRBJ2-4, with D possibly TRBD1 on 5 matching bases. The CDR3 consists of 18 residues. Trimming cost V 4 bases and J 0 bases, with 19 bases left between them. Germline CDR1 is MDHEN and CDR2 is SYDVKM. This chain's CDR3 is CASSSSGFRDLAKNIQYF. Here the CDR3 DNA reads TGTGCCAGCAGTTCGTCAGGGTTTAGGGATCTAGCCAAAAACATTCAGTACTTC.

This sequence joins TRBV6-1 and TRBJ2-2; D remains unclear. CDR1 is MNHNS, CDR2 SASEGT, per germline. CDR3 length: 15 residues. Trimming pared 1 base from V and 2 bases from J, leaving 8 bases between. The CDR3: CASSEVRLNTGELFF. The CDR3, as DNA: TGTGCCAGCAGTGAAGTCAGGCTCAACACCGGGGAGCTGTTTTTT.